These 5 T cell receptor beta chains share one sample of origin, sequenced in a study of shared clonotypes between healthy human individuals. TCRdb's copy holds only in-frame clones and misses some; the assay was immunoSEQ multiplex PCR. Among about a million clones listed, about 76% were seen once. Input material: memory CD4+ T cells sorted from blood. Subset noted: CD45RA-negative fraction. The receptors derive from a man younger than 30 in good health.

This clone was detected many times. The rearrangement links TRBV7-6 to TRBJ2-5, with D perhaps TRBD1 or TRBD2 (5 bases each). Per germline, CDR1 SGHVS and CDR2 FNYEAQ. V was cut by 0 bases and J by 2 bases, with 13 bases left in between. This CDR3 is built from 16 residues. CDR3: CASSLAWGKGQETQYF. CDR3 sequence (DNA): TGTGCCAGCAGCTTAGCGTGGGGGAAGGGACAAGAGACCCAGTACTTC.

The genes are TRBV9 and TRBJ2-2, with D possibly being TRBD1 (6 bases). The CDR3 covers 15 residues. V was trimmed by 0 bases and J by 4 bases, leaving 10 bases between them. The V gene's germline CDR1 is SGDLS and CDR2 YYNGEE. In DNA form, the CDR3 reads TGTGCCAGCAGCGTAGACAGGGCGGGCACCGGGGAGCTGTTTTTT. Amino acid sequence: CASSVDRAGTGELFF. Supplemented by reference TRBV9 and TRBJ2-2, the full variable domain reads DSGVTQTPKHLITATGQRVTLRCSPRSGDLSVYWYQQSLDQGLQFLIQYYNGEERAKGNILERFSAQQFPDLHSELNLSSLELGDSALYFCASSVDRAGTGELFFGEGSRLTVL.

A few counts support this clone. The chain combines TRBV5-1 with TRBJ1-1; the D is unclear. V gave up 5 bases and J gave up 0 bases, with 11 bases separating them. The CDR3 has 14 residues. CDR1 is SGHRS and CDR2 is YFSETQ in the germline V gene. CDR3 bases: TGCGCCAGCAGTTCTGGACTGCTGAACACTGAAGCTTTCTTT. Its protein product is CASSSGLLNTEAFF.

The chain links TRBV10-3 to TRBJ1-2; the D gene is possibly TRBD1 (6 bases). The CDR3 length is 16 residues. Trimming cost V 5 bases and J 5 bases, with 21 bases left between them. Germline V gene sequence: CDR1 ENHRY, CDR2 SYGVKD. CDR3 in amino acids: CAISPVSLTGGYGYTF. DNA of the CDR3: TGTGCCATCAGTCCGGTCTCGTTGACAGGAGGATATGGCTACACCTTC.

This chain uses TRBV10-1 with TRBJ2-5, with TRBD2 identical over 13 bases. This CDR3 is 13 amino acids long. Unmatched junction bases numbered 3, after V lost 11 bases and J lost 3 bases. Germline values: CDR1 WNHNN, CDR2 SYGVQD (reference sequence). CDR3 DNA sequence: TGCGCCGCAGGACTAGCGGGGGAAGAGACCCAGTACTTC. As protein: CAAGLAGEETQYF.